The 26 T cell receptor beta chains reported below all come from one sample, sequenced in a study of T cells after yellow fever vaccination. Each CDR3 protein is one row after TCRdb ran MiXCR on the 5' RACE reads. The sample holds hundreds of thousands of distinct CDR3 sequences, about 8.7% seen once. Sequencing used PBMCs, obtained on the day of the first yellow fever vaccination. These receptors were collected from a man between 18 and 35 years old who received the YFV17D yellow fever vaccine.

Only a few counts were recorded for this clonotype. V gene TRBV5-1 combines with J gene TRBJ2-1, with D unresolved. The CDR3 extends over 14 amino acids. In germline, CDR1 is SGHRS, CDR2 YFSETQ. Trimming took 3 bases from V and 1 from J, leaving 8 bases between them. The CDR3 nucleotides are TGCGCCAGCAGCTGGGATACGTCCTACAATGAGCAGTTCTTC. This encodes CASSWDTSYNEQFF.

V and J are TRBV4-3 and TRBJ2-7; the match to TRBD1 covers 7 bases. Germline CDR1 reads LGHNA; CDR2 reads YSLEER. V was pared by 3 bases and J by 5 bases, with 7 bases of the junction left unmatched. The CDR3 totals 14 residues. Written as DNA, the CDR3 is TGCGCCAGCAGCCAGGAAACAGGGGTGCACGAGCAGTACTTC. This codes for CASSQETGVHEQYF.

This clonotype appeared a few times. V is TRBV20-1 and J is TRBJ1-2, with D possibly TRBD1 on 6 matching bases. The V gene lost 5 bases and the J gene lost 4 bases, with 11 bases spanning the gap. There are 12 residues in the CDR3. Per germline, CDR1 DFQATT and CDR2 SNEGSKA (reference sequence). CDR3 coding DNA: TGCAGTGCTTCTCGACAGGCCTATGGCTACACCTTC. This sequence encodes CSASRQAYGYTF.

This clonotype has just a few counts. This chain connects TRBV5-1 to TRBJ2-2, with 11 bases aligning to TRBD2. V shed 4 bases and J 3 bases; nucleotides not matched to a gene: 5. Germline V gene data show CDR1 as SGHRS and CDR2 as YFSETQ. The CDR3 has 16 amino acids. CDR3 loop: CASSGTSGGHTGELFF. DNA of the CDR3: TGCGCCAGCAGCGGCACTAGCGGGGGACACACCGGGGAGCTGTTTTTT.

The chain employs TRBV20-1 and TRBJ1-4; D unresolved. The CDR3 extends over 15 amino acids. The V and J ends lost 0 bases and 8 bases respectively, with 16 bases between them. Germline-derived CDR1 and CDR2 are DFQATT and SNEGSKA (reference sequence). The CDR3 DNA reads as TGCAGTGCTAGAGATGAGGCGTGGGCAGAAGAAAAACTGTTTTTT. It specifies CSARDEAWAEEKLFF.

The chain joins TRBV6-5 to TRBJ2-5; D unresolved. V lost 1 base and J 3 bases, leaving 9 bases between the germline ends. The germline CDR1 and CDR2 sequences are MNHEY and SVGAGI. The CDR3 has 14 amino acids. The CDR3 region is CASSYFGREETQYF. The CDR3 DNA reads as TGTGCCAGCAGTTACTTCGGTCGGGAAGAGACCCAGTACTTC.

The chain uses TRBV9 and TRBJ1-1; D perhaps matches TRBD1 (6 bases). This CDR3 spans 14 amino acids. The germline CDR1 and CDR2 sequences are SGDLS and YYNGEE. Trimming removed 3 bases from V and 2 bases from J, with 11 bases in between. The CDR3 reads CASSAGGPNTEAFF. As DNA, the CDR3 is TGTGCCAGCAGCGCGGGGGGCCCTAACACTGAAGCTTTCTTT. Full variable domain (outside the CDR3, taken from reference TRBV9 and TRBJ1-1): DSGVTQTPKHLITATGQRVTLRCSPRSGDLSVYWYQQSLDQGLQFLIQYYNGEERAKGNILERFSAQQFPDLHSELNLSSLELGDSALYFCASSAGGPNTEAFFGQGTRLTVV.

The V and J genes are TRBV4-3 and TRBJ2-3; 7 nucleotides agree with TRBD1. The V gene end was trimmed by 1 base and the J gene end by 4 bases; junction bases not matched to a gene: 8. CDR3 length: 16 amino acids. Germline assignment: CDR1 LGHNA and CDR2 YSLEER. CDR3 nucleotide sequence: TGCGCCAGCAGCCAAGGGCAGGGGGAACTTCCAGATACGCAGTATTTT. It translates to CASSQGQGELPDTQYF.

The V and J genes are TRBV2 and TRBJ1-5; 10 bases fit TRBD1. Unmatched junction bases numbered 4, after V lost 1 base and J lost 1 base. Germline V gives CDR1 SNHLY, CDR2 FYNNEI. The CDR3 length is 17 residues. Written as DNA, the CDR3 is TGTGCCAGCAGTGAAGAAATGACAGGGGGCAGCAATCAGCCCCAGCATTTT. It codes for CASSEEMTGGSNQPQHF.

This clonotype was seen many times. The chain carries TRBV29-1 and TRBJ2-7; D is tentatively TRBD1 or TRBD2 (5 bases each). Germline CDR1 is SQVTM and CDR2 is ANQGSEA. The CDR3 is 14 residues long. Trimming removed 6 bases from V and 0 bases from J, with 15 bases in between. The CDR3 loop reads CSVSGRRSSYEQYF. CDR3 sequence (DNA): TGCAGCGTCTCGGGACGCAGGAGCTCCTACGAGCAGTACTTC.

This chain links TRBV7-3 with TRBJ2-1, with TRBD1 identical over 9 bases. Germline trimming cut 8 bases from V and 10 bases from J; bases unmatched to any gene: 12. The germline gives CDR1 SGHTA, CDR2 FQGTGA. The CDR3 is 14 residues long. CDR3: CASGEVTGGGEQFF. The CDR3 coding sequence is TGTGCCAGCGGTGAGGTGACAGGGGGTGGGGAGCAGTTCTTC.

The chain recombines TRBV5-1 with TRBJ1-6; 9 bases fit TRBD1. The V and J ends lost 3 bases and 8 bases, in that order; junction bases with no gene match: 12. Germline-derived CDR1 and CDR2 are SGHRS and YFSETQ. The CDR3 spans 17 residues. The CDR3 region is CASSYGPGQGLDSPLHF. Written as DNA, the CDR3 is TGCGCCAGCAGCTATGGGCCGGGACAGGGTTTGGATTCACCCCTCCACTTT.

The chain links TRBV20-1 to TRBJ1-6; D remains ambiguous. This CDR3 spans 14 amino acids. CDR1 DFQATT and CDR2 SNEGSKA come from the germline V gene (reference sequence). V was pared by 5 bases and J by 5 bases, with 13 bases between. CDR3 loop: CSARTDIDNSPLHF. CDR3 DNA: TGCAGTGCTCGGACGGATATAGATAATTCACCCCTCCACTTT.

This clonotype was seen many times. The rearrangement uses TRBV5-1 and TRBJ2-3; D unresolved. Looked up from germline, CDR1 is SGHRS and CDR2 is YFSETQ. This CDR3 spans 13 amino acids. The V gene lost 4 bases and the J gene lost 0 bases, with 6 bases spanning the gap. The CDR3 loop reads CASSNPSTDTQYF. The DNA of the CDR3 is TGCGCCAGCAGCAACCCTAGCACAGATACGCAGTATTTT.

The rearrangement links TRBV7-8 to TRBJ2-3; a weak D match, TRBD2 (7 bases). Trimming shortened V by 3 bases and J by 0 bases, and 16 bases separated the two germline ends. CDR1 is SGHVS and CDR2 is FQNEAQ in the germline V gene. This CDR3 contains 17 residues. The chain's CDR3 is CASSLARAGASTDTQYF. CDR3 coding DNA: TGTGCCAGCAGCTTGGCCCGGGCGGGGGCAAGCACAGATACGCAGTATTTT.

This clonotype was seen a handful of times. The V gene is TRBV20-1, the J gene TRBJ2-1; a weak D match, TRBD1 (6 bases). Trimming shortened V by 7 bases and J by 0 bases, and 13 bases separated the two germline ends. The CDR3 consists of 14 residues. Per germline, CDR1 DFQATT and CDR2 SNEGSKA (reference sequence). DNA of the CDR3: TGCAGTGTCACAGGGTTTCCCTCCTACAATGAGCAGTTCTTC. This translates into CSVTGFPSYNEQFF.

There are many counts of this clonotype. V is TRBV6-2 or TRBV6-3 and J is TRBJ2-7; TRBD2 aligns across 10 bases. V was pared by 6 bases and J by 2 bases, with 7 bases of the junction left unmatched. Germline loops: CDR1 MNHEY, CDR2 SVGEGT. The length of the CDR3 is 15 residues. The CDR3 DNA is TGTGCCAGCAGCCCACTAGCGGGGCTAACCTACGAGCAGTACGTC. As protein: CASSPLAGLTYEQYV.

The V gene is TRBV5-1, the J gene TRBJ2-1, with 7 bases aligning to TRBD2. CDR1 and CDR2 (germline): SGHRS, YFSETQ. V shed 4 bases, J shed 0 bases, and the junction held 4 bases outside the gene matches. The CDR3 length is 15 residues. The CDR3: CASSLGGISYNEQFF. The CDR3 DNA is TGCGCCAGCAGCCTGGGGGGGATCTCCTACAATGAGCAGTTCTTC.

This clonotype has just a few counts. This chain links TRBV2 with TRBJ1-1; TRBD1 is a possible D gene (6 bases). V lost 8 bases and J lost 0, with 10 bases in between. The CDR3 is 13 residues long. Looked up from germline, CDR1 is SNHLY and CDR2 is FYNNEI. In DNA form, the CDR3 reads TGTGCCAGCCAGACAGGTTTGAACACTGAAGCTTTCTTT. Encoded protein: CASQTGLNTEAFF.

This clonotype was observed at least ten times. The J gene is TRBJ2-2, the V gene TRBV28; a possible D gene is TRBD2 (5 bases). Trimming stripped 6 bases from V and 3 bases from J, with 11 bases between. The CDR3 is made up of 14 amino acids. The germline V gene has CDR1 MDHEN and CDR2 SYDVKM. The CDR3 DNA reads as TGTGCCAGCAGCCCGTCTAGCTACACCGGGGAGCTGTTTTTT. This encodes CASSPSSYTGELFF. The full variable domain, its missing parts supplied by reference TRBV28 and TRBJ2-2, is DVKVTQSSRYLVKRTGEKVFLECVQDMDHENMFWYRQDPGLGLRLIYFSYDVKMKEKGDIPEGYSVSREKKERFSLILESASTNQTSMYLCASSPSSYTGELFFGEGSRLTVL.

The gene calls are TRBV20-1 and TRBJ2-3, with a weak D call TRBD2 (7 bases). Germline assignment: CDR1 DFQATT and CDR2 SNEGSKA (reference sequence). This CDR3 region has 17 residues. With 1 base removed from V and 2 bases from J, the gap between germline ends came to 19 bases. CDR3 region: CSARGTSRGTYTDTQYF. The CDR3 nucleotides are TGCAGTGCTAGAGGTACATCGCGGGGGACATACACAGATACGCAGTATTTT.

The chain recombines TRBV20-1 with TRBJ1-1; D remains ambiguous. This CDR3 is 13 amino acids long. Germline CDR1 and CDR2: DFQATT and SNEGSKA (reference sequence). V lost 6 bases and J lost 1, with 12 bases in between. The DNA of the CDR3 is TGCAGTGCCCCCGAAGAAGCGAACACTGAAGCTTTCTTT. Encoded protein: CSAPEEANTEAFF.

CDR3: CASSPLGEGMNTEAFF. CDR3 in DNA: TGTGCCAGCAGCCCTCTGGGCGAGGGGATGAACACTGAAGCTTTCTTT. The J gene is TRBJ1-1, the V gene TRBV27; a possible D gene is TRBD1 (5 bases). Between the trimmed V and J ends, which lost 6 bases and 0 bases, there was a span of 17 bases. The CDR3 extends over 16 amino acids. Germline V gene lookup returns CDR1 MNHEY and CDR2 SMNVEV (reference sequence).

A few counts support this clonotype. V is TRBV7-9 and J is TRBJ2-1, with TRBD1 identical over 9 bases. Germline assignment: CDR1 SEHNR and CDR2 FQNEAQ (reference sequence). The CDR3 loop spans 15 amino acids. Losses at the gene ends were 3 bases for V and 7 bases for J; bases not matched to a gene: 7. The CDR3 coding sequence is TGTGCCAGCAGCTTCCCTTTGACAGGGGGGAATGAGCAGTTCTTC. This encodes CASSFPLTGGNEQFF.

Only a few counts were recorded for this clonotype. The chain employs TRBV4-1 and TRBJ2-7; 9 positions agree with TRBD1. The germline gives CDR1 MGHRA, CDR2 YSYEKL. The CDR3 totals 18 residues. Trimming at V came to 3 bases and at J to 5 bases, leaving 17 bases not matched to a gene. The CDR3 DNA reads TGCGCCAGCAGCCACCAAAGGCGGGTGGACAGGGGACCAGACGAGCAGTACTTC. It is translated as CASSHQRRVDRGPDEQYF.

The chain couples TRBV10-2 to TRBJ2-1; a weak D match, TRBD2 (6 bases). V dropped 6 bases and J dropped 9 bases, with 12 bases sitting between them. Germline V gene lookup returns CDR1 WSHSY and CDR2 SAAADI. CDR3 length: 12 residues. CDR3 sequence (DNA): TGCGCCAGCAGGGGGGGTCTTGGTGAGCAGTTCTTC. It encodes CASRGGLGEQFF.